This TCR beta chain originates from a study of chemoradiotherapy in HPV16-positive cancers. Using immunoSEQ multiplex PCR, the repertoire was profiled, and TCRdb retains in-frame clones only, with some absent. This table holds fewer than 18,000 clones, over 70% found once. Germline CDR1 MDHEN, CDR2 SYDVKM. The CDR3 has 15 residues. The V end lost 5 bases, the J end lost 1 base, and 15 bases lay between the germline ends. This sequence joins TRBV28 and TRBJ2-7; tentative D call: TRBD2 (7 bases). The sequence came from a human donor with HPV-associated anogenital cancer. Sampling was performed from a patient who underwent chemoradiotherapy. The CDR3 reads CASSEGGGPSYEQYF. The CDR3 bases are TGTGCCAGCAGTGAGGGCGGGGGCCCATCCTACGAGCAGTACTTC.